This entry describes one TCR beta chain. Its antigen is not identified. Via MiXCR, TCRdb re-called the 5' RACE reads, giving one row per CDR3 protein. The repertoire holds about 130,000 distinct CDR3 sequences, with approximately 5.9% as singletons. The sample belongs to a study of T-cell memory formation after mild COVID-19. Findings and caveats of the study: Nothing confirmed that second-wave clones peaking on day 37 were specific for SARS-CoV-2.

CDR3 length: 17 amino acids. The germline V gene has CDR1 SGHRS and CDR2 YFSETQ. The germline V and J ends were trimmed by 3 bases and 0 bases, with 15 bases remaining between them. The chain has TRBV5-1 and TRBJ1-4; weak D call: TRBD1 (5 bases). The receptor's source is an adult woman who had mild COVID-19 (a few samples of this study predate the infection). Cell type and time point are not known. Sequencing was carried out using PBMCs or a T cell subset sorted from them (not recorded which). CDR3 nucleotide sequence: TGCGCCAGCAGCTCCCAGGGATTCACTGCAACTAATGAAAAACTGTTTTTT. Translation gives CASSSQGFTATNEKLFF.